What follows describes a single TCR beta chain. These data come from a study of blood T cell repertoires in COVID-19. CDR1 is ENHRY, CDR2 SYGVKD, per germline. The CDR3 consists of 10 residues. Trimming shortened V by 4 bases and J by 6 bases, and 4 bases separated the two germline ends. The assay was immunoSEQ multiplex PCR, and TCRdb's table has in-frame clones only and misses some. In the table there are tens of thousands of clones, less than 85% of which are singletons. The sequence derives from a man in his 60s with acute or convalescent COVID-19. Sequenced: peripheral blood. The chain couples TRBV10-3 to TRBJ2-7, with D unresolved. This CDR3 is CAISAGEQYF. The CDR3 DNA follows: TGTGCCATCAGTGCGGGCGAGCAGTACTTC.